This T cell receptor (beta chain) comes out of a study of blood T cell repertoires in COVID-19. Trimming shortened V by 5 bases and J by 0 bases, and 13 bases separated the two germline ends. The germline gives CDR1 KGHDR, CDR2 SFDVKD. The CDR3 has 16 residues. Original handling: Amplification from reference gene primers served as the basis for estimated nucleated cell counts. TCRdb keeps only in-frame clones here, not all; method: immunoSEQ multiplex PCR. V and J calls and clone size follow that table, whereas D and trimming were derived from the DNA. Altogether about 15,000 clones are present, 55% to 85% being singletons, with the ten largest covering roughly a tenth.

This sequence originates from an older man with acute or convalescent COVID-19. The V and J genes are TRBV24-1 and TRBJ2-1; no definite D call. The material sequenced was peripheral blood. The CDR3 DNA reads as TGTGCCACCAGTGCTTGTAGTCTAGGCTCCTACAATGAGCAGTTCTTC. This encodes CATSACSLGSYNEQFF.